A selection of T cell receptor beta chains follows, all from one sample in a study of blood T cell repertoires in COVID-19. TCRdb keeps only in-frame clones here, not all; method: immunoSEQ multiplex PCR. The data show 200,000 to 250,000 clones, with approximately 84% seen just once and about 15% held by the top ten. Sequencing input: PBMCs or T cells enriched from blood (not recorded which). These receptors were obtained from a man aged 35-49 years who had recovered from COVID-19. The conserved cysteine and the conserved F or W are not part of the CDR3 here. Each record gives: V gene, CDR3 protein.

TRBV25-1 ASGGWRDGTDTQY
TRBV9 ASSVESDSSGNTIY
TRBV9 ASSPSSGQGASYEQY
TRBV7-9 ASSQVNTEAF
TRBV7-3 ASSLPGLVPYEQY
TRBV28 ASSAIGTGSRETQY
TRBV19 ASSPGGRLAGVGYNEQF
TRBV11-3 ASSSDRETDTQY
TRBV30 AWSTGLRNEQF
TRBV6-5 ASRPGGGNTEAF
TRBV9 ASSVGTMAYNEQF
TRBV30 AWSPRQGRYEQY
TRBV7-3 ASSPRSNTGELF
TRBV4-2 ASSQDFSLSGNTIY
TRBV6-1 ASSRQGNTEAF
TRBV28 ASSLQGRNYGYT
TRBV28 ASNYGAGQASNQPQH
TRBV7-6 ASSLAGQGVTEAF
TRBV6-5 ATLQGNTEAF
TRBV24-1 ATSDDRAEKLF
TRBV30 AWSAAGDTEAF
TRBV13 ASSWRNTGELF
TRBV5-5 ASSLEAGGGNQPQH
TRBV27 ASSSSGSSTYGYT
TRBV5-1 ASSLGLAGVTDTQY
TRBV6-2/TRBV6-3 ASSPSGSSSGNTIY
TRBV5-1 ASSLDSNYGYT
TRBV14 ASSRAGGEAF
TRBV28 ASSLLDRVGNQPQH
TRBV7-3 ASSLSGEGTEAF
TRBV15 ATSSSQGKGQPQH
TRBV3-1/TRBV3-2 ASSQEGPGVEKLF
TRBV27 ASQTGTGFGETQY
TRBV19 ASRRSGTGTATNEKLF
TRBV18 ASSREGPNQPQH
TRBV27 ASSFSGAYGEQF
TRBV15 ATSRESLPNYGYT
TRBV2 ASSGDYPRGEQF
TRBV27 ASSLWTSGRGETQY
TRBV4-1 ASSQATGIYEQY
TRBV7-2 ASSSYRGGNTIY
TRBV9 ASSPGSMNTEAF
TRBV20-1 SASSQGGTEAF
TRBV7-7 ASSLTRLDEQF
TRBV19 ASSDRGNQPQH
TRBV5-1 ASSLEEGSYNEQF
TRBV3-1/TRBV3-2 ASSQGPGTDSIDPQY
TRBV30 AWSRRGTEAF
TRBV28 ASSFYGREGSEAF
TRBV30 AWSVLTSNQPQH
TRBV30 AWRGWRGNTEAF
TRBV28 ASNTGGYRGYT
TRBV11-2 ASSVTRQGMREQF